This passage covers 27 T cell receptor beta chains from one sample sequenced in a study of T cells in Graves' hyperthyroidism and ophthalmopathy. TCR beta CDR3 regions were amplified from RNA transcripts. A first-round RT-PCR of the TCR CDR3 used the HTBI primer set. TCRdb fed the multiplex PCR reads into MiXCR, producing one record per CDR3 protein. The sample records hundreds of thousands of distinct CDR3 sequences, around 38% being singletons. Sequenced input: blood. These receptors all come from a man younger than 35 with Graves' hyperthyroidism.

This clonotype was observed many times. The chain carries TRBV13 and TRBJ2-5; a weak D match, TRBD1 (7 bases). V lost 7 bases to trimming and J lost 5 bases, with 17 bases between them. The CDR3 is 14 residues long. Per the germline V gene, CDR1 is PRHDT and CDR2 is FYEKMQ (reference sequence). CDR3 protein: CASTSEGAWETQYF. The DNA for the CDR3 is TGTGCCAGCACGTCGGAGGGGGCATGGGAGACCCAGTACTTC.

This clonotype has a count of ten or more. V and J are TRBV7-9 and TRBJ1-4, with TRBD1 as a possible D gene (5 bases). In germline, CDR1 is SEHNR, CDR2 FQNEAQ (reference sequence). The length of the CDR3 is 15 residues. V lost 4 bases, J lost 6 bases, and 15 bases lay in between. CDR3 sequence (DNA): TGTGCCAGCAGCTCGAGGGTGACGGGGGATGAAAAACTGTTTTTT. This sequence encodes CASSSRVTGDEKLFF. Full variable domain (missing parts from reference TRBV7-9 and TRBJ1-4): DTGVSQNPRHKITKRGQNVTFRCDPISEHNRLYWYRQTLGQGPEFLTYFQNEAQLEKSRLLSDRFSAERPKGSFSTLEIQRTEQGDSAMYLCASSSRVTGDEKLFFGSGTQLSVL.

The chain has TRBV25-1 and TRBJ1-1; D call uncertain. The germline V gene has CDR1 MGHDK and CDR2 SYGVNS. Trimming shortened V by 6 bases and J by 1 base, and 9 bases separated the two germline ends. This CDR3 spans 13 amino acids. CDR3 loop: CASSGSKNTEAFF. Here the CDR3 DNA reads TGTGCCAGCAGCGGGAGCAAGAACACTGAAGCTTTCTTT.

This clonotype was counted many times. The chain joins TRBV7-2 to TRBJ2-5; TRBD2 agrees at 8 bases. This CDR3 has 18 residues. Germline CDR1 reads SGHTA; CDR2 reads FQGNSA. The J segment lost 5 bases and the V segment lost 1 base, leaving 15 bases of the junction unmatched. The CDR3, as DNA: TGTGCCAGCAGCTTAGTGTTGATGTGGCGGGAGGAGCTTGAGACCCAGTACTTC. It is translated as CASSLVLMWREELETQYF. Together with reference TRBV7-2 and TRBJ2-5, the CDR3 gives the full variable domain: GAGVSQSPSNKVTEKGKDVELRCDPISGHTALYWYRQSLGQGLEFLIYFQGNSAPDKSGLPSDRFSAERTGGSVSTLTIQRTQQEDSAVYLCASSLVLMWREELETQYFGPGTRLLVL.

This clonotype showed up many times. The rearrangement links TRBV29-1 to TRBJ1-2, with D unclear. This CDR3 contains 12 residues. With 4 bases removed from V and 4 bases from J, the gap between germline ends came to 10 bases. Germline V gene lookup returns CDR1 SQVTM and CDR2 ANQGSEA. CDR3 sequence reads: CSVVSLGYGYTF. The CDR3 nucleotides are TGCAGCGTTGTGTCTCTGGGCTATGGCTACACCTTC.

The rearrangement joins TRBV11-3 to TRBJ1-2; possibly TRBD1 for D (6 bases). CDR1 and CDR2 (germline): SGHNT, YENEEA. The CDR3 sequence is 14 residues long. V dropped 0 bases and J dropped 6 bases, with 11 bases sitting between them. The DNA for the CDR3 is TGTGCCAGCAGCTTAGACATGCGGGGGCATGGCTACACCTTC. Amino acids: CASSLDMRGHGYTF.

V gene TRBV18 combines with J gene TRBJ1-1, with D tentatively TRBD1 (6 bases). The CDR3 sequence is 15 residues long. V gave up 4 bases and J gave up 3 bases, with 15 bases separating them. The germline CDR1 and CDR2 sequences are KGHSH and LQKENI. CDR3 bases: TGTGCCAGCTCACGGGACCAGGGGAGGGACACTGAAGCTTTCTTT. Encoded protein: CASSRDQGRDTEAFF. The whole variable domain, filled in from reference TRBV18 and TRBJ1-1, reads NAGVMQNPRHLVRRRGQEARLRCSPMKGHSHVYWYRQLPEEGLKFMVYLQKENIIDESGMPKERFSAEFPKEGPSILRIQQVVRGDSAAYFCASSRDQGRDTEAFFGQGTRLTVV.

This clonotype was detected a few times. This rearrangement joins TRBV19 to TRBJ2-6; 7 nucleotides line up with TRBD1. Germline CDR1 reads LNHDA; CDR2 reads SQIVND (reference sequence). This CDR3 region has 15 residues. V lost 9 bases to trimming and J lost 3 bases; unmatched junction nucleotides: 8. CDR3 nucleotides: TGTGCCAGCCGGACAGGTCTTGATGGGGCCAACGTCCTGACTTTC. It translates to CASRTGLDGANVLTF.

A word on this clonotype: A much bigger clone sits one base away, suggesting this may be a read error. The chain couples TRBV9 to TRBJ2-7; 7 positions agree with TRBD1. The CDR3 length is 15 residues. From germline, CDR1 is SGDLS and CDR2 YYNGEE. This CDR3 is CAGSVAPGQHYEQYF. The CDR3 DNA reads TGTGCCGGCAGCGTGGCCCCGGGACAGCACTACGAGCAGTACTTC.

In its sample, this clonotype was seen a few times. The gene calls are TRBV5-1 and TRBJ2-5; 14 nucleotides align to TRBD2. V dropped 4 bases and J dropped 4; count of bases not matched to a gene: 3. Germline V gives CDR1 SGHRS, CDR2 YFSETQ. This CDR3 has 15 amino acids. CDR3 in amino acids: CASSETSGGAETQYF. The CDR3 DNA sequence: TGCGCCAGCAGCGAGACTAGCGGGGGGGCAGAGACCCAGTACTTC.

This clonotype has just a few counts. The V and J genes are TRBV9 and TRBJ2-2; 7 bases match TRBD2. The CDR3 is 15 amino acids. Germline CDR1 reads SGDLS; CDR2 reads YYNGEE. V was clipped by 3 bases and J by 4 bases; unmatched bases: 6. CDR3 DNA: TGTGCCAGCAGCGGGGAGGGTCCCGGCACCGGGGAGCTGTTTTTT. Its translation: CASSGEGPGTGELFF.

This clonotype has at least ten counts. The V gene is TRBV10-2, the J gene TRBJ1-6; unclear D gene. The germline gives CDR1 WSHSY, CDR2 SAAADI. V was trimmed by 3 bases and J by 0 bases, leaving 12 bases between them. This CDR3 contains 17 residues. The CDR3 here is CASSDSFWSSYNSPLHF. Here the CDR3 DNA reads TGCGCCAGCAGTGATTCCTTCTGGAGCTCCTATAATTCACCCCTCCACTTT.

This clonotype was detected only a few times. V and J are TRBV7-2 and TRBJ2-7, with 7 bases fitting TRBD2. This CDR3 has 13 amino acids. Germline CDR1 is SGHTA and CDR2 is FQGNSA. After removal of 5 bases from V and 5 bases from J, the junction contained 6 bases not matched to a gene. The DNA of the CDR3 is TGTGCCAGCAGCCAAGGGAGGGAGGACGAGCAGTACTTC. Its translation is CASSQGREDEQYF.

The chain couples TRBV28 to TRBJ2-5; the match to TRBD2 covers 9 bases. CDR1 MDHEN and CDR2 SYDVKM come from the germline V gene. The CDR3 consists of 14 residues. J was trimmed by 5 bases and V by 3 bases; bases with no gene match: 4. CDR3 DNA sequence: TGTGCCAGCAGTTTTGCGGGAGGGTTGGAGACCCAGTACTTC. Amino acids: CASSFAGGLETQYF.

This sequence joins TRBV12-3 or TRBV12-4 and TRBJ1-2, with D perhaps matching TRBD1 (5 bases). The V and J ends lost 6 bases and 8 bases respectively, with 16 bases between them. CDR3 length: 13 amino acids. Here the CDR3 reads CASSLLQGGGYTF. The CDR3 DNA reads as TGTGCCAGCAGCCTTCTTCAGGGTGGAGGCTACACCTTC.

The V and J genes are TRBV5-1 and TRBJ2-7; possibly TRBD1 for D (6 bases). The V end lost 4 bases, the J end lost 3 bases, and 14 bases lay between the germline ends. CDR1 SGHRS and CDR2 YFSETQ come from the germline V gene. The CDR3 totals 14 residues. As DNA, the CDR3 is TGCGCCAGCAGCATTACAGGGAGCGGCTACGAGCAGTACTTC. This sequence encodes CASSITGSGYEQYF.

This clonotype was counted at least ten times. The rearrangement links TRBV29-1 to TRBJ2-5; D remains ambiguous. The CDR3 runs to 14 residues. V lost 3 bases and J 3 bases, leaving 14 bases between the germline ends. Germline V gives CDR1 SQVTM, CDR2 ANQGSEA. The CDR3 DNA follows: TGCAGCGTTGAGCTAGGAGATGGCAAAGAGACCCAGTACTTC. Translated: CSVELGDGKETQYF.

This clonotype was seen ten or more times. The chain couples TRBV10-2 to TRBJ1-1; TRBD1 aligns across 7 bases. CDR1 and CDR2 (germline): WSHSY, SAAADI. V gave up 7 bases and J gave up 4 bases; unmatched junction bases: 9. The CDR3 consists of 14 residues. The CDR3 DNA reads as TGCGCCAGCATCGTTACAGGGGAGCGCACTGAAGCTTTCTTT. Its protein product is CASIVTGERTEAFF.

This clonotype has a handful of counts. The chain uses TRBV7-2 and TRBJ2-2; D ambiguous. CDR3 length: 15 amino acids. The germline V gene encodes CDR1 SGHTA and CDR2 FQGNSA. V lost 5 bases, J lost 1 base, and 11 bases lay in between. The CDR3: CASSPNVLNTGELFF. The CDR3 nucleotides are TGTGCCAGCAGCCCAAACGTCCTGAACACCGGGGAGCTGTTTTTT.

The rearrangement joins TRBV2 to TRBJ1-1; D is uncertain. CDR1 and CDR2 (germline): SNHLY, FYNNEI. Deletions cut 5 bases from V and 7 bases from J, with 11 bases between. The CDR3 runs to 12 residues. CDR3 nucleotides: TGTGCCAGCAGTTTCGAGGCCTATGAAGCTTTCTTT. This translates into CASSFEAYEAFF.

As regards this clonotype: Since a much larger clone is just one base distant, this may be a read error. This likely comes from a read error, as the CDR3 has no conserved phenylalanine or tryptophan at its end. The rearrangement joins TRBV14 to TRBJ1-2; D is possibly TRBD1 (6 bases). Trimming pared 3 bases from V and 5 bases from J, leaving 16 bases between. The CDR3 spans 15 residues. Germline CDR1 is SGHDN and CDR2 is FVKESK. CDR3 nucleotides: TGTGCCAGCAGCCAGGTCCCAGGGGACGGGTATGGCTACACCCTC. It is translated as CASSQVPGDGYGYTL.

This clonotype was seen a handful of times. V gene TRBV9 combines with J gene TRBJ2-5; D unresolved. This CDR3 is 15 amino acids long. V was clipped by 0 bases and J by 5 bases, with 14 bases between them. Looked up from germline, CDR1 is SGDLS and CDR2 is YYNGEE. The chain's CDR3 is CASSVAHSRSETQYF. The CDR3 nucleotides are TGTGCCAGCAGCGTAGCCCACAGTCGGTCGGAGACCCAGTACTTC.

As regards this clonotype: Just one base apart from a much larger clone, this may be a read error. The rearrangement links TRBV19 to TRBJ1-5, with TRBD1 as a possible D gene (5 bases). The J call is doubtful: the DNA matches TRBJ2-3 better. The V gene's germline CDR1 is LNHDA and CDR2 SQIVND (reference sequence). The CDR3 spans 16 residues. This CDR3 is CASSIAAGFSNQPQYF. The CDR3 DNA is TGTGCCAGTAGTATAGCTGCAGGGTTTAGCAATCAGCCCCAGTATTTT.

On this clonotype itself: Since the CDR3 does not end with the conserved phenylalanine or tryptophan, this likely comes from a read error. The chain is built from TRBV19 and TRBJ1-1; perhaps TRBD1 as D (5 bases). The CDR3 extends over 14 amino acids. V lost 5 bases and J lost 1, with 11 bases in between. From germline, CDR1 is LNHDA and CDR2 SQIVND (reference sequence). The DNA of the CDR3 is TGTGCCAGTAGTGTTCAGGGAGAGAACACTGAAGCTTTCCTT. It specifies CASSVQGENTEAFL.

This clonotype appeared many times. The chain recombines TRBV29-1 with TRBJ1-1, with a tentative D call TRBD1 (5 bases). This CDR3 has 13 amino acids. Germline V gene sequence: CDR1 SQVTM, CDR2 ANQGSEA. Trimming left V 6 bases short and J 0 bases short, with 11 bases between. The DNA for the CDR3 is TGCAGCGTCACGGGGCAGATGAACACTGAAGCTTTCTTT. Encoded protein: CSVTGQMNTEAFF.

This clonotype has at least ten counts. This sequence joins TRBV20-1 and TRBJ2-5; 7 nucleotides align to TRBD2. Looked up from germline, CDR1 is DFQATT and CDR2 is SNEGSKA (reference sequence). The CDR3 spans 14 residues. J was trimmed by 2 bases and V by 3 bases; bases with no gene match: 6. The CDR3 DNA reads TGCAGTGCTAGGATTTGGGAGGGACAAGAGACCCAGTACTTC. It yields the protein CSARIWEGQETQYF.

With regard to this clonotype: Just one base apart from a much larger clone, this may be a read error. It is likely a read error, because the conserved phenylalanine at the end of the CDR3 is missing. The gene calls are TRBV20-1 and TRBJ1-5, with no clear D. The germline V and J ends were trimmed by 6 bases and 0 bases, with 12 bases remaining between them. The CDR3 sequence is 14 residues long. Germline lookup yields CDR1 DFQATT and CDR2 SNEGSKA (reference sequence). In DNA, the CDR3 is TGCAGTGCCGCAGAAGGCTATAGCAATCAGCCCCAGCATTCT. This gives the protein CSAAEGYSNQPQHS.